This TCR beta chain was retrieved from a study of T-cell memory formation after mild COVID-19. Study findings and constraints: Specificity for SARS-CoV-2 was not confirmed among the second-wave clones peaking on day 37.

V lost 2 bases and J lost 10, with 10 bases in between. The CDR3 extends over 13 amino acids. CDR1 is SGHRS and CDR2 is YFSETQ in the germline V gene. 5'RACE with constant-segment primers built TCRalpha and TCRbeta cDNA libraries with UMIs. MiXCR, applied by TCRdb to the 5' RACE reads, yields one record per CDR3 protein. The repertoire holds 120,000 to 150,000 distinct CDR3 sequences, less than 20% seen once, with around 2.4% in the top ten. Points on this clonotype: The antigen is undetermined.

What was sequenced was PBMCs or a T cell subset sorted from them (not recorded which). The chain links TRBV5-1 to TRBJ1-6; possible D gene TRBD1, 5 bases. This clonotype was sampled from an adult woman who had mild COVID-19 (a few samples of this study predate the infection). Cell type and time point are not known. This CDR3 is CASSFPGISPLHF. In DNA, the CDR3 is TGCGCCAGCAGCTTCCCAGGGATCTCACCCCTCCACTTT.